Below, 29 T cell receptor beta chains from the same sample are listed, as sequenced in a study of T cells after yellow fever vaccination. TCRdb itself ran the 5' RACE reads through MiXCR, one entry per CDR3 protein. Among about 96,000 distinct CDR3 sequences listed, about 8.4% were seen once. The sample here was CD8+ T cells not binding an NS4B(214-222) dextramer, sorted from PBMCs, taken roughly 15 days after the first yellow fever vaccination. These receptors were taken from a man aged 18 to 29 who received the YFV17D yellow fever vaccine.

This clonotype was counted between two and nine times. The chain joins TRBV7-8 to TRBJ1-1, with D tentatively TRBD1 (6 bases). The length of the CDR3 is 14 residues. Germline V gene lookup returns CDR1 SGHVS and CDR2 FQNEAQ. Trimming stripped 6 bases from V and 7 bases from J, with 18 bases between. CDR3 coding DNA: TGTGCCAGCAGTCTGACTTGGGGGGCGCTTGAAGCTTTCTTT. Translation: CASSLTWGALEAFF.

The table lists this clonotype with a few counts. This rearrangement joins TRBV7-9 to TRBJ2-5, with a possible D match to TRBD1 (5 bases). CDR1 is SEHNR, CDR2 FQNEAQ, per germline (reference sequence). The V end lost 8 bases, the J end lost 4 bases, and 17 bases lay between the germline ends. The CDR3 runs to 14 residues. In DNA, the CDR3 is TGTGCCAGCGACCCCGGCAGGGTCGTAGAGACCCAGTACTTC. Translation gives CASDPGRVVETQYF.

The chain combines TRBV27 with TRBJ1-4; 7 bases align to TRBD1. CDR3 length: 16 residues. Looked up from germline, CDR1 is MNHEY and CDR2 is SMNVEV (reference sequence). J gave up 2 bases and V 4 bases, and 7 bases lay outside the gene matches. The CDR3 DNA reads as TGTGCCAGCAGTTCACATACAGGGGTCACTAATGAAAAACTGTTTTTT. Its translation is CASSSHTGVTNEKLFF.

This clonotype was counted ten times or more. The chain links TRBV20-1 to TRBJ2-1; 8 bases are shared with TRBD1. Trimming took 1 base from V and 8 from J; bases not matched to a gene: 10. Per germline, CDR1 DFQATT and CDR2 SNEGSKA (reference sequence). The CDR3 has 15 residues. CDR3: CSARVVTGVFYEQFF. The CDR3 DNA reads as TGCAGTGCTAGAGTCGTGACAGGGGTGTTCTATGAGCAGTTCTTC.

V and J are TRBV14 and TRBJ2-7; D is uncertain. The germline gives CDR1 SGHDN, CDR2 FVKESK. The V end lost 4 bases, the J end lost 4 bases, and 11 bases lay between the germline ends. The CDR3 has 13 amino acids. The CDR3 sequence: CASSRLRSYEQYF. The CDR3 DNA follows: TGTGCCAGCAGCCGCTTAAGGAGTTACGAGCAGTACTTC.

In its sample, this clonotype was seen a few times. This chain joins TRBV12-3 or TRBV12-4 and TRBJ1-4; TRBD1 agrees at 10 bases. This CDR3 contains 13 residues. The ends lost 7 bases at V and 8 bases at J; junction bases unmatched: 4. The CDR3 is CASTRTGGEKLFF. DNA for the CDR3: TGTGCCAGCACCCGGACAGGGGGAGAAAAACTGTTTTTT.

This clonotype was seen more than once but under ten times. This chain uses TRBV13 with TRBJ2-3; tentatively, D is TRBD1 (5 bases). Trimming pared 5 bases from V and 0 bases from J, leaving 15 bases between. CDR3 length equals 16 residues. From germline, CDR1 is PRHDT and CDR2 FYEKMQ (reference sequence). The CDR3 sequence is CASSKGVLSSTDTQYF. CDR3 coding DNA: TGTGCCAGCAGCAAAGGGGTTCTTAGCAGCACAGATACGCAGTATTTT.

The rearrangement uses TRBV3-1 and TRBJ1-2; weak D call: TRBD1 (6 bases). V was trimmed by 6 bases and J by 5 bases, leaving 19 bases between them. This CDR3 is built from 15 residues. Germline lookup yields CDR1 LGHDT and CDR2 YNNKEL (reference sequence). CDR3 loop: CASRPSTGTQYGYTF. In DNA, the CDR3 is TGTGCCAGCAGACCTTCTACAGGGACCCAGTATGGCTACACCTTC.

This clonotype was detected only a few times. The chain has TRBV5-1 and TRBJ2-7; D might be TRBD1 (5 bases). Looked up from germline, CDR1 is SGHRS and CDR2 is YFSETQ. The CDR3 contains 13 residues. V lost 2 bases, J lost 4 bases, and 10 bases lay in between. CDR3 loop: CASSFYQGYEQYF. Written as DNA, the CDR3 is TGCGCCAGCAGCTTCTATCAGGGATACGAGCAGTACTTC.

A few counts support this clonotype. This chain joins TRBV6-1 and TRBJ2-2; no reliable D call. The CDR3 sequence is 15 residues long. CDR1 MNHNS and CDR2 SASEGT come from the germline V gene. V lost 6 bases and J lost 0, with 11 bases in between. The DNA of the CDR3 is TGTGCCAGCAGCGCAGAAGTCGCGAACACCGGGGAGCTGTTTTTT. Its protein product is CASSAEVANTGELFF.

The chain employs TRBV12-3 or TRBV12-4 and TRBJ2-5; TRBD2 aligns across 8 bases. V was clipped by 3 bases and J by 5 bases; unmatched bases: 5. This CDR3 is built from 14 residues. CDR3 amino acids: CASSLRAGEETQYF. The CDR3 DNA follows: TGTGCCAGCAGTTTGAGAGCGGGGGAGGAGACCCAGTACTTC.

This chain uses TRBV10-3 with TRBJ2-2, with TRBD1 matching over 9 bases. The CDR3 length is 15 residues. V shed 3 bases and J 5 bases; nucleotides not matched to a gene: 4. Germline V gene sequence: CDR1 ENHRY, CDR2 SYGVKD. The CDR3 sequence is CAISEDRGVTGELFF. CDR3 DNA: TGTGCCATCAGTGAAGACAGGGGGGTTACCGGGGAGCTGTTTTTT.

V gene TRBV27 combines with J gene TRBJ2-7, with unresolved D. This CDR3 is 11 amino acids long. Germline values: CDR1 MNHEY, CDR2 SMNVEV (reference sequence). V was clipped by 6 bases and J by 2 bases, with 5 bases between them. CDR3 bases: TGTGCCAGCAGAGGAGCCTACGAGCAGTACTTC. Translated: CASRGAYEQYF.

The chain employs TRBV7-9 and TRBJ2-7; tentatively, D is TRBD1 (5 bases). V was clipped by 8 bases and J by 3 bases, with 8 bases between them. Looked up from germline, CDR1 is SEHNR and CDR2 is FQNEAQ (reference sequence). The CDR3 extends over 11 amino acids. CDR3 sequence (DNA): TGTGCCAGCCAAAGGGGCTACGAGCAGTACTTC. This gives the protein CASQRGYEQYF.

This clonotype has only a few counts. The V call is TRBV4-3, the J call TRBJ2-5, with D possibly matching TRBD2 (6 bases). CDR3 length: 13 residues. The V gene lost 11 bases and the J gene lost 2 bases, with 15 bases spanning the gap. Per germline, CDR1 LGHNA and CDR2 YSLEER. CDR3 sequence: CAPEAGTQETQYF. As DNA, the CDR3 is TGCGCCCCCGAGGCGGGAACTCAAGAGACCCAGTACTTC.

The chain has TRBV7-3 and TRBJ2-1; TRBD2 aligns across 7 bases. CDR1 is SGHTA, CDR2 FQGTGA, per germline. The trim removed 4 bases at V and 7 bases at J, leaving 7 bases unmatched. The CDR3 runs to 14 residues. CDR3 coding DNA: TGTGCCAGCAGCTCGACTAGCTGGGAGAATGAGCAGTTCTTC. Translated, it gives CASSSTSWENEQFF.

The rearrangement uses TRBV7-3 and TRBJ2-1; the match to TRBD2 covers 7 bases. Germline-derived CDR1 and CDR2 are SGHTA and FQGTGA. The V segment lost 3 bases and the J segment 1 base; nucleotides outside the gene matches: 3. This CDR3 is built from 15 residues. In DNA form, the CDR3 reads TGTGCCAGCAGCTTTTCCGGGGGGTCCTACAATGAGCAGTTCTTC. Translated: CASSFSGGSYNEQFF. The full variable domain, in which reference TRBV7-3 and TRBJ2-1 provide the parts outside the CDR3, is GAGVSQTPSNKVTEKGKYVELRCDPISGHTALYWYRQSLGQGPEFLIYFQGTGAADDSGLPNDRFFAVRPEGSVSTLKIQRTERGDSAVYLCASSFSGGSYNEQFFGPGTRLTVL.

V and J are TRBV20-1 and TRBJ2-1, with unresolved D. Between the trimmed V and J ends, which lost 4 bases and 0 bases, there was a span of 10 bases. There are 14 residues in the CDR3. Germline CDR1 and CDR2: DFQATT and SNEGSKA (reference sequence). The CDR3 coding sequence is TGCAGTGCTAACCCGGATAGCTCCTACAATGAGCAGTTCTTC. Translated: CSANPDSSYNEQFF.

The chain links TRBV7-9 to TRBJ2-3; TRBD2 matches 9 bases. CDR3 length: 17 amino acids. From germline, CDR1 is SEHNR and CDR2 FQNEAQ (reference sequence). V was pared by 2 bases and J by 6 bases, with 12 bases of the junction left unmatched. CDR3 nucleotides: TGTGCCAGCAGCTTATGGGCGGGGCGGGGGGGCCGCGATACGCAGTATTTT. Translated: CASSLWAGRGGRDTQYF.

The chain uses TRBV28 and TRBJ1-5; TRBD1 might be the D (5 bases). Germline values: CDR1 MDHEN, CDR2 SYDVKM. The V and J ends lost 5 bases and 3 bases respectively, with 14 bases between them. The length of the CDR3 is 15 residues. The CDR3 is CASSGTRGTNQPQHF. In DNA, the CDR3 is TGTGCCAGCAGTGGGACCCGGGGGACCAATCAGCCCCAGCATTTT.

This clonotype was seen a few times. The chain employs TRBV7-9 and TRBJ1-1, with D unresolved. Germline lookup yields CDR1 SEHNR and CDR2 FQNEAQ (reference sequence). V was pared by 2 bases and J by 4 bases, with 20 bases between. The CDR3 covers 17 residues. The CDR3 coding sequence is TGTGCCAGCAGCTTAAGGGCCGGGCTCCCCTTGGGCACTGAAGCTTTCTTT. Protein sequence: CASSLRAGLPLGTEAFF.

V gene TRBV6-2 or TRBV6-3 combines with J gene TRBJ2-1, with 7 positions matching TRBD2. Germline values: CDR1 MNHEY, CDR2 SVGEGT. The CDR3 is made up of 11 amino acids. With 8 bases clipped from V and 10 bases from J, the junction kept 5 bases outside the gene matches. Written as DNA, the CDR3 is TGTGCCAGCGGGGGGGTGGTGGAGCAGTTCTTC. Protein: CASGGVVEQFF.

Only a few counts were recorded for this clonotype. This chain uses TRBV19 with TRBJ1-2; 8 bases fit TRBD1. Looked up from germline, CDR1 is LNHDA and CDR2 is SQIVND (reference sequence). V shed 4 bases, J shed 4 bases, and the junction held 8 bases outside the gene matches. CDR3 size: 15 residues. The CDR3 region has the DNA TGTGCCAGTAGTAGAGGACAGGGACTCTCCTATGGCTACACCTTC. It encodes CASSRGQGLSYGYTF.

This clonotype was counted between two and nine times. The chain joins TRBV7-9 to TRBJ2-6, with 7 bases aligning to TRBD1. J was trimmed by 1 base and V by 0 bases; bases with no gene match: 0. Per germline, CDR1 SEHNR and CDR2 FQNEAQ (reference sequence). This CDR3 region has 16 residues. The CDR3 spells CASSLAGQSGANVLTF. The CDR3 region has the DNA TGTGCCAGCAGCTTAGCGGGACAGTCTGGGGCCAACGTCCTGACTTTC.

V usage is TRBV7-3 and J usage is TRBJ2-2; a possible D gene is TRBD2 (5 bases). Trimming removed 3 bases at V and 4 bases at J, with 12 bases between. Looked up from germline, CDR1 is SGHTA and CDR2 is FQGTGA. The CDR3 totals 15 residues. The chain's CDR3 is CASSFEGTGTGELFF. CDR3 DNA: TGTGCCAGCAGCTTCGAGGGAACGGGCACCGGGGAGCTGTTTTTT.

In this sample, this clonotype turned up many times. This rearrangement joins TRBV7-6 to TRBJ2-3; tentative D call: TRBD2 (5 bases). CDR1 and CDR2 from the germline V gene are SGHVS and FNYEAQ. The V gene lost 5 bases and the J gene lost 1 base, with 10 bases spanning the gap. The CDR3 extends over 14 amino acids. The CDR3 DNA reads as TGTGCCAGCAGCCCGTTCGGGGGCACAGATACGCAGTATTTT. Translating it yields CASSPFGGTDTQYF. Looking up the rest from reference TRBV7-6 and TRBJ2-3 gives the full variable domain: GAGVSQSPRYKVTKRGQDVALRCDPISGHVSLYWYRQALGQGPEFLTYFNYEAQQDKSGLPNDRFSAERPEGSISTLTIQRTEQRDSAMYRCASSPFGGTDTQYFGPGTRLTVL.

In its sample, this clonotype was seen a few times. The V gene is TRBV15, the J gene TRBJ2-1; D not certain. Per germline, CDR1 LNHNV and CDR2 YYDKDF (reference sequence). CDR3 size: 13 residues. The ends were cut back, 3 bases at V and 5 bases at J, with 8 bases in the middle. The DNA for the CDR3 is TGTGCCACCAGCAGTCGGAGCAACAATGAGCAGTTCTTC. Translated: CATSSRSNNEQFF.

This clonotype occurred a few times. The chain carries TRBV6-5 and TRBJ2-1; 10 bases line up with TRBD2. Germline V gene lookup returns CDR1 MNHEY and CDR2 SVGAGI. V shed 0 bases and J 7 bases; nucleotides not matched to a gene: 12. The CDR3 has 18 amino acids. The CDR3 DNA follows: TGTGCCAGCAGTTACTCTGTTCAACTAGCGGGATCTTTGAATGAGCAGTTCTTC. It specifies CASSYSVQLAGSLNEQFF.

The sample holds a few counts of this clonotype. The rearrangement joins TRBV12-3 or TRBV12-4 to TRBJ2-1, with D tentatively TRBD1 or TRBD2 (5 bases each). CDR3 size: 13 residues. V was cut by 6 bases and J by 8 bases, with 14 bases left in between. CDR3 region: CASSPGASYEQFF. The CDR3 nucleotides read TGTGCCAGCAGCCCCGGGGCCAGCTATGAGCAGTTCTTC.